One T cell receptor (beta chain) is described in this entry. The protocol was immunoSEQ multiplex PCR, while the TCRdb copy is restricted to in-frame clones and leaves out a portion. The sample lists about 120,000 clones; 87% were seen once. The sample is drawn from a study of blood T cell repertoires in COVID-19. Study-level information: Sites in the United States, Italy and Spain provided acute and convalescent COVID-19 samples. From T cells, B-cell-depleted T cells, or PBMCs came the material, which was cDNA or gDNA.

CDR1 and CDR2 from the germline V gene are SGHNT and YYREEE (reference sequence). The ends lost 0 bases at V and 5 bases at J; junction bases unmatched: 4. CDR3 length: 14 amino acids. The material sequenced was peripheral blood. The sequence was obtained from a human donor in a cohort sampled during active COVID-19. The chain has TRBV5-4 and TRBJ2-5; 7 bases map to TRBD1. CDR3: CASSLEGGGETQYF. The CDR3 DNA sequence: TGTGCCAGCAGCTTGGAAGGGGGCGGGGAGACCCAGTACTTC.